Detailed here is one T cell receptor beta chain. Its specificity is unknown. This record belongs to a study of Ad26.COV2.S vaccination and SARS-CoV-2 variants. Study-level background: It was the COV1001 Ad26.COV2.S trial arm that included the donor. General study findings and limits: Spike-specific TCR breadth was greater in vaccine than placebo recipients.

The treatment here: roughly 20 received Ad26.COV2.S at low or high dose, single or two shots; about 5 received placebo; per-sample allocation not given. Sample collection was performed on day 63 after the first vaccine or placebo injection. The CDR3 spans 14 residues. Germline V lookup: CDR1 MGHDK, CDR2 SYGVNS. The V and J ends lost 1 base and 3 bases respectively, with 6 bases between them. Profiled with immunoSEQ multiplex PCR; TCRdb holds only in-frame clones, not every one. The table lists 300,000 to 400,000 clones, about 87% of them singletons. The sequencing used peripheral blood, collected in a trial of Ad26.COV2.S vaccine versus placebo. This clonotype was sampled from a person aged 18-60 years who received the Ad26.COV2.S COVID-19 vaccine or a placebo. This chain uses TRBV25-1 with TRBJ2-2, with D uncertain. CDR3 sequence (DNA): TGTGCCAGCAGTGAATTAAGAGACACCGGGGAGCTGTTTTTT. It translates to CASSELRDTGELFF. The full variable domain, with the rest looked up from reference TRBV25-1 and TRBJ2-2, is EADIYQTPRYLVIGTGKKITLECSQTMGHDKMYWYQQDPGMELHLIHYSYGVNSTEKGDLSSESTVSRIRTEHFPLTLESARPSHTSQYLCASSELRDTGELFFGEGSRLTVL.